This TCR beta chain was obtained from a study of cytotoxic CD8 clonotypes in ibrutinib-treated CLL. Study in general: Of the patients, about a dozen were relapsed/refractory, about 15 treatment-naive and approximately 18 IGHV unmutated.

About this clone itself: Antigen unknown.

General study points: Clonality was elevated at ibrutinib response and had returned toward baseline at progression. Baseline clonality, above age-matched healthy donor levels, tracked circulating CD8+ T-cell counts.

The table came from immunoSEQ multiplex PCR; TCRdb's copy has only in-frame clones and leaves some out. The sample holds about 49,000 clones, more than 45% seen once. The receptor comes from a human donor with chronic lymphocytic leukemia. Sequenced material: PBMCs, taken after 12 months of ibrutinib treatment.

The CDR3 protein is CASSEVGWGTGNSPLHF. CDR3 bases: TGTGCCAGCAGTGAAGTCGGATGGGGGACAGGGAATTCACCCCTCCACTTT. This chain uses TRBV6-1 with TRBJ1-6, with 9 bases aligning to TRBD1. Germline loops: CDR1 MNHNS, CDR2 SASEGT. CDR3 size: 17 residues. The junction had 8 bases not matched to a gene; V was cut back by 1 base and J by 7 bases.